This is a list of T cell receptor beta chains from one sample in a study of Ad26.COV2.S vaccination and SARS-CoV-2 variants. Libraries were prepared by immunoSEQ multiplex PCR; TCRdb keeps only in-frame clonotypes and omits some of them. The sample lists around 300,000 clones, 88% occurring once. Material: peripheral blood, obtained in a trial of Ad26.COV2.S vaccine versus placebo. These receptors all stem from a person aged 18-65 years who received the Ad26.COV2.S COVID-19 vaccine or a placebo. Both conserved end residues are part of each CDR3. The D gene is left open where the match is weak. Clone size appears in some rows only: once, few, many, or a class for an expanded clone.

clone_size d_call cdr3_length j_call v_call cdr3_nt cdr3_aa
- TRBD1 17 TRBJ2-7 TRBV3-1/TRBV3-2 TGTGCCAGCAGCCAAGATCAGGGGGCCCGCCTTTCCTACGAGCAGTACTTC CASSQDQGARLSYEQYF
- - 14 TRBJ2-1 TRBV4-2 TGTGCCAGCAGCCAAGACCTCTCTAGAGAGGAGCAGTTCTTC CASSQDLSREEQFF
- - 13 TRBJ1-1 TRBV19 TGTGCCAGTAGTATTTTTGGGGACACTGAAGCTTTCTTT CASSIFGDTEAFF
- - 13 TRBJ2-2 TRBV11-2 TGTGCCAGCAGCTTATCCCGACAAGGGGAGCTGTTTTTT CASSLSRQGELFF
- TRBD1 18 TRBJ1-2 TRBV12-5 TGTGCTAGTGGCCCACCCGTGACAGGGGATATATCCAACTATGGCTACACCTTC CASGPPVTGDISNYGYTF
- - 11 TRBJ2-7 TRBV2 TGTGCCAGCAGTGTGGACTACGAGCAGTACTTC CASSVDYEQYF
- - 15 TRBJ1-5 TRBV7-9 TGTGCCAGCAGCCCTATGACAGGCCCGCTCCAGCCCCAGCATTTT CASSPMTGPLQPQHF
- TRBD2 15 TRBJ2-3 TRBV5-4 TGTGCCAGCAGCTTGGTGACTAGCGGGACAGATACGCAGTATTTT CASSLVTSGTDTQYF
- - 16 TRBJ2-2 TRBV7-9 TGTGCCAGCAGCTTCGGTGTCGCATCGACCCCCGGGGAGCTGTTTTTT CASSFGVASTPGELFF
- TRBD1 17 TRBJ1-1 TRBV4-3 TGCGCCAGCAGCCAAGTTGTGAGGGGGCGGTGGCCCACTGAAGCTTTCTTT CASSQVVRGRWPTEAFF
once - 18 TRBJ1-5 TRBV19 TGTGCCAGTAGTCATGGGTACAGGGTCCCAAAGACCAATCAGCCCCAGCATTTT CASSHGYRVPKTNQPQHF
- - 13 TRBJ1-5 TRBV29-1 TGCAGCGTTGCTGACTATAGCAATCAGCCCCAGCATTTT CSVADYSNQPQHF
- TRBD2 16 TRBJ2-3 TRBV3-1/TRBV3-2 TGTGCCAGCAGCCATGCCGGGACTAGCGGGAGGGATACGCAGTATTTT CASSHAGTSGRDTQYF
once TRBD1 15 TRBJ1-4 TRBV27 TGTGCCAGCAGTTCCCTCGGACAGGGCTGGGAAAAACTGTTTTTT CASSSLGQGWEKLFF
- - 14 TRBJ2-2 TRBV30 TGTGCCTGGAGGACCTCTGGAAACACCGGGGAGCTGTTTTTT CAWRTSGNTGELFF
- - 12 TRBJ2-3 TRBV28 TGTGCCAGCAGTATCGAAACAGATACGCAGTATTTT CASSIETDTQYF
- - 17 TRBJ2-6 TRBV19 TGTGCCAGTAGTATGAGGACTCCCAGCTCTGGGGCCAACGTCCTGACTTTC CASSMRTPSSGANVLTF
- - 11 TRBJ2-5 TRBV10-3 TGTGCCATCGGGGGGTGGGAGACCCAGTACTTC CAIGGWETQYF
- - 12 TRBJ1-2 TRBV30 TGTGCCTGGGAAGGGCTTAACTATGGCTACACCTTC CAWEGLNYGYTF
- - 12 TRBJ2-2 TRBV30 TGTGCCTGGCGCAGGTTGGACGGGGAGCTGTTTTTT CAWRRLDGELFF
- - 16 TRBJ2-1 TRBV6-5 TGTGCCAGCAGTTATGGTCTAGCGATGCTCTACAATGAGCAGTTCTTC CASSYGLAMLYNEQFF
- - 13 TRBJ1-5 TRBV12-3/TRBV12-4 TGTGCCAGCAGAGTCGGGCGCAATCAGCCCCAGCATTTT CASRVGRNQPQHF
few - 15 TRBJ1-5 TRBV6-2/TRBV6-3 TGTGCCAGCAGTCAAGGCTGGGATAGCAATCAGCCCCAGCATTTT CASSQGWDSNQPQHF
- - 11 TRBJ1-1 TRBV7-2 TGTGCCAGCAGCTTGGCCACTGAAGCTTTCTTT CASSLATEAFF
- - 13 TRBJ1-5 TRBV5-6 TGTGCCAGCAGCTTCCACAATGATCAGCCCCAGCATTTT CASSFHNDQPQHF
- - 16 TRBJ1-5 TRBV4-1 TGCGCCAGCAGCCAAGAAGGGGCCGGGGGATCTCAGCCCCAGCATTTT CASSQEGAGGSQPQHF
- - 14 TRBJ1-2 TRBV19 TGTGCCAGTAGGGGGGAGAGGGCTCAGGATGGCTACACCTTC CASRGERAQDGYTF
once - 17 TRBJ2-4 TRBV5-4 TGTGCCAGCAGCTTTGAACCATACCAGGTGGCCAAAAACATTCAGTACTTC CASSFEPYQVAKNIQYF
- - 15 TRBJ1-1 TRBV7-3 TGTGCCAGCAACCTCCAAGGACATATGAACACTGAAGCTTTCTTT CASNLQGHMNTEAFF
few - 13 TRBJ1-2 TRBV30 TGTGCCTGGAGTTTAAAAGGGGCGAATGGCTACACCTTC CAWSLKGANGYTF
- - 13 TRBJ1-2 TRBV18 TGTGCCAGCTCACCGGGACTCCGCCCGGGCTACACCTTC CASSPGLRPGYTF
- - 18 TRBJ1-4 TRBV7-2 TGTGCCAGCAGCTTAGCGGAGGGGTCGGCTTTCACTAATGAAAAACTGTTTTTT CASSLAEGSAFTNEKLFF
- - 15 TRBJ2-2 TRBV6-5 TGTGCCAGCACCCCAACGAGGGGAAGGACCGGGGAGCTGTTTTTT CASTPTRGRTGELFF
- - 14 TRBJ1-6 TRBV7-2 TGTGCCAGCAGATTGGCCCGCGGGGGTTCACCCCTCCACTTT CASRLARGGSPLHF
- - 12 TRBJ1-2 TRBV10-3 TGTGCCATCAGTGATCAGGGTCCTGGCTACACCTTC CAISDQGPGYTF
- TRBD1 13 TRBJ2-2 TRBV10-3 TGTGCCATCCGACAGGGTAACACCGGGGAGCTGTTTTTT CAIRQGNTGELFF
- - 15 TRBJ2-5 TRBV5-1 TGCGCCAGCAGTCCCGGGGCCGCCCTCATAGAGACCCAGTACTTC CASSPGAALIETQYF
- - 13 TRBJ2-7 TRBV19 TGTGCCAGTAGTATGGGTCCCATCTACGAGCAGTACTTC CASSMGPIYEQYF
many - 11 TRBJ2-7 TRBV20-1 TGCAGTGCTAGACCCGGGGAAGAGCAGTACTTC CSARPGEEQYF
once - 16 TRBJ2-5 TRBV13 TGTGCCAGCAGCCTGTGGGGGTGGGTCCTACAAGAGACCCTGTACTTC CASSLWGWVLQETLYF
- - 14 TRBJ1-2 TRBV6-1 TGTGCCAGCAGTGAAGCGAATCAGGCTTATGGCTACACCTTC CASSEANQAYGYTF
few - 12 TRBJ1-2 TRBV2 TGTGCCAGCAGTGAGGACCTCTATGGCTACACCTTC CASSEDLYGYTF
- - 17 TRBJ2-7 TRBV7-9 TGTGCCAGCACCCCAACAGCGGCTGTTCTGTCCTCCTACGAGCAGTACTTC CASTPTAAVLSSYEQYF
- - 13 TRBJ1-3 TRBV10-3 TGTGCCATCAATAGGGACGTTGGAAACACCATATATTTT CAINRDVGNTIYF
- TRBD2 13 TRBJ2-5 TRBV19 TGTGCCAGTAGCGGGGGGGCGGGAGAGACCCAGTACTTC CASSGGAGETQYF
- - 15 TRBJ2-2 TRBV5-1 TGCGCCAGCAAACTCGGAGTGGCGAACACCGGGGAGCTGTTTTTT CASKLGVANTGELFF
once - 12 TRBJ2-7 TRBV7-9 TGTGCCAGCAGCTCGAGCTCCTACGAGCAGTACTTC CASSSSSYEQYF
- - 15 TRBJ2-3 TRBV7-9 TGTGCCAGCAGCTTAGTACTTCCCAGCACAGATACGCAGTATTTT CASSLVLPSTDTQYF
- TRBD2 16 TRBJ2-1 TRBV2 TGTGCCAGCAGCGAGCTACTAGCGGGAGGGAACAATGAGCAGTTCTTC CASSELLAGGNNEQFF
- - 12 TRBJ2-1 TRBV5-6 TGTGCCAGCAGCATACGGACGACTATACAGTTCTTC CASSIRTTIQFF